This TCR beta chain comes out of a study of T cell repertoires in cytomegalovirus infection. Study information: Indicated by public TCR beta signatures were CMV infection and matching HLA type.

Overall study findings and caveats: Cumulative frequency of public TCR beta families picked out carriers of CMV plus the relevant HLA. HLA-C-restricted CMV-specific TCR beta clonotypes were dominant in the ex vivo response.

The CDR3 sequence is 14 residues long. V was clipped by 1 base and J by 8 bases, with 9 bases between them. CDR1 is SGHTA, CDR2 FQGNSA, per germline. TCRdb called the reads again in MiXCR, with one record for every CDR3 protein. The profile covers 400,000 or so distinct CDR3 sequences, with under 40% appearing a single time and approximately 14% taken by the ten largest. This clonotype was observed many times. Its cognate antigen is unknown. The specimen was PBMCs. The chain has TRBV7-2 and TRBJ1-6; D perhaps matches TRBD1 (6 bases). The TCR originated in a human donor in good health (CMV status not recorded). Some clones in this sample may be carry-over from other donors' samples. CDR3 loop: CASSLVYRDSPLHF. The DNA of the CDR3 is TGTGCCAGCAGCTTAGTTTACAGGGATTCACCCCTCCACTTT. Combining the CDR3 with reference TRBV7-2 and TRBJ1-6 gives the whole variable domain GAGVSQSPSNKVTEKGKDVELRCDPISGHTALYWYRQSLGQGLEFLIYFQGNSAPDKSGLPSDRFSAERTGGSVSTLTIQRTQQEDSAVYLCASSLVYRDSPLHFGNGTRLTVT.